The 19 T cell receptor beta chains listed next were all sequenced from one sample in a study of human T cells and chemical hapten exposure. TCRdb ran MiXCR on the RACE reads and lists one entry per CDR3 protein. There are 75,000 to 100,000 distinct CDR3 sequences in the sample; approximately 8.6% occur only once, and 2% to 2.5% lies in the top ten. As for time point: patch test 2, 6 weeks after DPC sensitization. Specified treatment: therapeutic diphenylcyclopropenone sensitization with weekly scalp DPC. The material sequenced was whole blood, taken in connection with sensitization to the hapten diphenylcyclopropenone (DPC). These receptors came from a woman aged 40 to 55 with alopecia areata. Some clones in this sample may be carry-over from other donors' samples.

The J gene is TRBJ1-1, the V gene TRBV29-1; maybe TRBD1 (6 bases). V was cut by 5 bases and J by 5 bases, with 12 bases left in between. The CDR3 is 12 amino acids. Germline V gene data show CDR1 as SQVTM and CDR2 as ANQGSEA. The CDR3 bases are TGCAGCGTTCCGGGACAAGGGACTGAAGCTTTCTTT. Translation: CSVPGQGTEAFF.

This clonotype was found a few times. This chain joins TRBV7-9 and TRBJ2-7; 11 positions match TRBD2. The CDR3 totals 16 residues. Trimming at V came to 5 bases and at J to 2 bases, leaving 8 bases not matched to a gene. Germline V lookup: CDR1 SEHNR, CDR2 FQNEAQ (reference sequence). CDR3 coding DNA: TGTGCCAGCAGCGCAGCACTAGCGGGAGCGGCCTACGAGCAGTACTTC. As protein: CASSAALAGAAYEQYF.

The V call is TRBV15, the J call TRBJ2-4; TRBD2 is a possible D gene (6 bases). The V gene lost 1 base and the J gene lost 0 bases, with 13 bases spanning the gap. This CDR3 is 17 amino acids long. Germline lookup yields CDR1 LNHNV and CDR2 YYDKDF (reference sequence). The CDR3 coding sequence is TGTGCCACCAGCAGAGTGTCGCGGGACCTAGCCAAAAACATTCAGTACTTC. This translates into CATSRVSRDLAKNIQYF.

This clonotype was found a few times. V gene TRBV7-6 combines with J gene TRBJ2-7; 9 bases align to TRBD1. This CDR3 is built from 15 residues. Losses at the gene ends were 5 bases for V and 5 bases for J; bases not matched to a gene: 10. Germline lookup yields CDR1 SGHVS and CDR2 FNYEAQ. The CDR3 sequence: CASSPFRDRDHEQYF. The CDR3 coding sequence is TGTGCCAGCAGCCCCTTCCGGGACAGGGACCACGAGCAGTACTTC.

This clonotype was found a few times. The genes are TRBV4-3 and TRBJ2-3, with D possibly matching TRBD1 (6 bases). CDR1 is LGHNA, CDR2 YSLEER, per germline. This CDR3 region has 14 residues. The V gene lost 4 bases and the J gene lost 4 bases, with 12 bases spanning the gap. Written as DNA, the CDR3 is TGCGCCAGCAGCCCAACAGGGCGCGCAGATACGCAGTATTTT. Encoded protein: CASSPTGRADTQYF.

The rearrangement links TRBV3-1 to TRBJ2-7; 9 bases map to TRBD2. The CDR3 is made up of 15 amino acids. Germline loops: CDR1 LGHDT, CDR2 YNNKEL (reference sequence). V gave up 5 bases and J gave up 5 bases; unmatched junction bases: 10. The CDR3 loop reads CASSGRLAVADEQYF. Written as DNA, the CDR3 is TGTGCCAGCAGCGGACGACTAGCGGTCGCGGACGAGCAGTACTTC.

V is TRBV25-1 and J is TRBJ1-1; unclear D gene. Germline loops: CDR1 MGHDK, CDR2 SYGVNS. The ends were cut back, 4 bases at V and 5 bases at J, with 11 bases in the middle. The CDR3 is made up of 13 amino acids. The CDR3 nucleotides read TGTGCCAGCAGTGGTTGGGGAAAGACTGAAGCTTTCTTT. This encodes CASSGWGKTEAFF.

The table lists this clonotype with many counts. The rearrangement joins TRBV7-2 to TRBJ2-7, with 10 bases lining up with TRBD1. This CDR3 has 13 amino acids. The germline V gene encodes CDR1 SGHTA and CDR2 FQGNSA. Losses at the gene ends were 9 bases for V and 7 bases for J; bases not matched to a gene: 9. The CDR3 loop is CASEWDRGYEQYF. The CDR3 nucleotides read TGTGCCAGTGAGTGGGACAGGGGCTATGAGCAGTACTTC.

The genes are TRBV5-5 and TRBJ2-5; 12 nucleotides agree with TRBD2. CDR1 is SGHKS and CDR2 is YYEKEE in the germline V gene (reference sequence). The CDR3 totals 14 residues. With 4 bases clipped from V and 7 bases from J, the junction kept 5 bases outside the gene matches. The CDR3 is CASSPRTSGMTQYF. The CDR3 DNA reads TGTGCCAGCAGCCCTCGGACTAGCGGGATGACCCAGTACTTC.

This clonotype was seen at least ten times. This chain connects TRBV29-1 to TRBJ1-1, with D maybe TRBD1 (6 bases). Trimming shortened V by 7 bases and J by 7 bases, and 16 bases separated the two germline ends. The CDR3 runs to 12 residues. Germline loops: CDR1 SQVTM, CDR2 ANQGSEA. The CDR3 here is CSARDNRNEAFF. CDR3 DNA: TGCAGCGCTAGGGACAATAGGAATGAAGCTTTCTTT.

This clonotype was counted ten times or more. This chain connects TRBV6-2 or TRBV6-3 to TRBJ2-1, with D maybe TRBD2 (6 bases). Per the germline V gene, CDR1 is MNHEY and CDR2 is SVGEGT. The CDR3 consists of 15 residues. The V end lost 6 bases, the J end lost 3 bases, and 15 bases lay between the germline ends. CDR3 in DNA: TGTGCCAGCAGAAGAACTAGCACTTACTACAATGAGCAGTTCTTC. Its translation is CASRRTSTYYNEQFF.

The chain couples TRBV28 to TRBJ2-7, with D tentatively TRBD2 (6 bases). The CDR3 contains 13 residues. Germline assignment: CDR1 MDHEN and CDR2 SYDVKM. The V gene lost 8 bases and the J gene lost 2 bases, with 13 bases spanning the gap. The CDR3 DNA reads TGTGCCAGCCTTCTGGGGGGAGCCTACGAGCAGTACTTC. This sequence encodes CASLLGGAYEQYF. Using reference TRBV28 and TRBJ2-7 for the parts outside the CDR3, the full variable domain is DVKVTQSSRYLVKRTGEKVFLECVQDMDHENMFWYRQDPGLGLRLIYFSYDVKMKEKGDIPEGYSVSREKKERFSLILESASTNQTSMYLCASLLGGAYEQYFGPGTRLTVT.

The chain employs TRBV2 and TRBJ1-5; D is uncertain. Trimming removed 1 base from V and 7 bases from J, with 14 bases in between. CDR3 length: 15 residues. Germline V gene data show CDR1 as SNHLY and CDR2 as FYNNEI. The CDR3 sequence is CASSEVRPPRQPQHF. The CDR3 coding sequence is TGTGCCAGCAGTGAAGTTCGGCCGCCCCGGCAGCCCCAGCATTTT. Full variable domain (missing parts from reference TRBV2 and TRBJ1-5): EPEVTQTPSHQVTQMGQEVILRCVPISNHLYFYWYRQILGQKVEFLVSFYNNEISEKSEIFDDQFSVERPDGSNFTLKIRSTKLEDSAMYFCASSEVRPPRQPQHFGDGTRLSIL.

This clonotype was counted a few times. V usage is TRBV25-1 and J usage is TRBJ2-6; D is unclear. Germline V gene data show CDR1 as MGHDK and CDR2 as SYGVNS. The CDR3 extends over 13 amino acids. V was pared by 2 bases and J by 4 bases, with 3 bases between. CDR3 coding DNA: TGTGCCAGCAGTGAAGTAGGGGCCAACGTCCTGACTTTC. Its translation is CASSEVGANVLTF. Using reference TRBV25-1 and TRBJ2-6 for the parts outside the CDR3, the full variable domain is EADIYQTPRYLVIGTGKKITLECSQTMGHDKMYWYQQDPGMELHLIHYSYGVNSTEKGDLSSESTVSRIRTEHFPLTLESARPSHTSQYLCASSEVGANVLTFGAGSRLTVL.

For the CDR3, the DNA is TGTGCCAGCAGCCGACTCGGAGGCCTTGTCGCAGATACGCAGTATTTT. Translation gives CASSRLGGLVADTQYF. The chain carries TRBV14 and TRBJ2-3, with D possibly being TRBD2 (5 bases). This CDR3 is built from 16 residues. The germline V gene has CDR1 SGHDN and CDR2 FVKESK. The ends were cut back, 4 bases at V and 4 bases at J, with 18 bases in the middle.

The CDR3 reads CATSDLYRGGEQFF. CDR3 nucleotides: TGTGCCACCAGTGATTTATACAGGGGGGGTGAGCAGTTCTTC. The rearrangement uses TRBV24-1 and TRBJ2-1; D is perhaps TRBD1 (8 bases). The CDR3 is made up of 14 amino acids. The germline CDR1 and CDR2 sequences are KGHDR and SFDVKD. The germline V and J ends were trimmed by 1 base and 9 bases, with 12 bases remaining between them.

In this sample, this clonotype turned up many times. CDR3 in DNA: TGCAGTGCTAGCACAACAGCCAAAAACATTCAGTACTTC. It is translated as CSASTTAKNIQYF. The chain has TRBV20-1 and TRBJ2-4; D is unclear. Germline V CDR1 and CDR2: DFQATT, SNEGSKA (reference sequence). The CDR3 consists of 13 residues. Trimming removed 3 bases at V and 0 bases at J, with 6 bases between.

J is TRBJ2-3 and V is TRBV6-2 or TRBV6-3; D possibly uses TRBD1 or TRBD2 (6 bases each). CDR1 and CDR2 (germline): MNHEY, SVGEGT. The CDR3 has 14 residues. Trimming took off 6 bases at V and 5 bases at J, with 15 bases between the two ends. The CDR3: CASSEDGGRDTQYF. CDR3 coding DNA: TGTGCCAGCAGCGAGGACGGGGGCAGAGATACGCAGTATTTT.

This clonotype has more than one count but fewer than ten. The V gene is TRBV20-1, the J gene TRBJ1-5; 11 bases agree with TRBD1. Germline CDR1 is DFQATT and CDR2 is SNEGSKA (reference sequence). V trimming: 0 bases; J trimming: 6 bases; junction bases outside the gene matches: 7. There are 16 residues in the CDR3. CDR3 protein: CSARDRTGGVGQPQHF. The CDR3 nucleotides are TGCAGTGCTAGAGATCGGACAGGGGGCGTTGGTCAGCCCCAGCATTTT.